The rows below give T cell receptor beta chains drawn from one sample of a study of shared clonotypes between healthy human individuals. The data were produced by immunoSEQ multiplex PCR, yet TCRdb's version contains in-frame clones alone and is incomplete. The table lists 500,000 to 550,000 clones, around 95% of them singletons, with around 0.066% in the top ten. Sequencing used naive CD4+ T cells sorted from blood. The receptor set was obtained from a woman aged 25 to 39 in good health. The CDR3 runs from the conserved cysteine through the conserved F or W. The order of the fields is CDR3 length, D gene, J gene, clone size, V gene, CDR3 DNA, CDR3 protein. The D gene is left open where the match is weak. For some rows the clone size is stated as once, few or many, or as a class when expanded; others skip it.

>12|TRBD1|TRBJ2-7|NA|TRBV19
TGTGCCAGTAGTGCGACAGGGTACGAGCAGTACTTC
CASSATGYEQYF
>14|NA|TRBJ2-3|NA|TRBV2
TGTGCCAGCAGCCGGGATACCCAGACAGATACGCAGTATTTT
CASSRDTQTDTQYF
>18|NA|TRBJ1-6|NA|TRBV4-1
TGCGCCAGCAGCCCACACGGGTTACGGAGCTCCTATAATTCACCCCTCCACTTT
CASSPHGLRSSYNSPLHF
>14|TRBD1|TRBJ2-7|NA|TRBV5-1
TGCGCCAGCGGATTCGGGACAGGTGTCTACGAGCAGTACTTC
CASGFGTGVYEQYF
>12|TRBD1|TRBJ2-7|NA|TRBV27
TGTGCCAGCACTTCCACAGACAGGGTGGAGTACTTC
CASTSTDRVEYF
>14|NA|TRBJ1-1|NA|TRBV28
TGTGCCAGCAGTTTGGGCCGAAGGAACACTGAAGCTTTCTTT
CASSLGRRNTEAFF
>11|NA|TRBJ1-2|NA|TRBV6-4
TGTGCCAGCAGCGCCAGCGGTAGCTACACCTTC
CASSASGSYTF
>13|NA|TRBJ1-2|NA|TRBV5-6
TGTGCCAGCAGCCCGTATTTGGGCTATGGCTACACCTTC
CASSPYLGYGYTF
>15|TRBD1|TRBJ2-1|NA|TRBV7-7
TGTGCCAGCAGCTTTGGGACAGGAGTCTTCAATGAGCAGTTCTTC
CASSFGTGVFNEQFF
>16|NA|TRBJ1-3|once|TRBV19
TGTGCCAGTAGTGACACCGGGACCACAGCTGGAAACACCATATATTTT
CASSDTGTTAGNTIYF
>17|NA|TRBJ2-7|once|TRBV11-2
TGTGCCAGCAGCTCCCCTCGGACATCGGATCCCTCCTACGAGCAGTACTTC
CASSSPRTSDPSYEQYF
>15|TRBD2|TRBJ2-3|NA|TRBV19
TGTGCCAGTAGTAGCTTAGCGGGAGGATCGGATACGCAGTATTTT
CASSSLAGGSDTQYF
>15|TRBD2|TRBJ2-7|NA|TRBV28
TGTGCCAGCAGTTTAAGCGGGAGGAGCTCCTACGAGCAGTACTTC
CASSLSGRSSYEQYF
>13|NA|TRBJ2-5|NA|TRBV7-9
TGTGCCAGCAGCCCCCGTGGCTTCGAGACCCAGTACTTC
CASSPRGFETQYF